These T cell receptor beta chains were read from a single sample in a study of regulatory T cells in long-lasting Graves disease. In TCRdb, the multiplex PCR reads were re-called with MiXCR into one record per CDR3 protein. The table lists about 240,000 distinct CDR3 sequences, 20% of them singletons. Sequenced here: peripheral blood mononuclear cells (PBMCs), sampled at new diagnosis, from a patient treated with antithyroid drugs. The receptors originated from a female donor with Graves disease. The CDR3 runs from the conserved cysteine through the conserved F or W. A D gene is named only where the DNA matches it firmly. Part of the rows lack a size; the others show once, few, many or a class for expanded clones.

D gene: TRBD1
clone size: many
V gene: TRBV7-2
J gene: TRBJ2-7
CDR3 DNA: TGTGCCAGCAGCCCGTGGACAGGGCTTGAGCAGTACTTC
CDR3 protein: CASSPWTGLEQYF

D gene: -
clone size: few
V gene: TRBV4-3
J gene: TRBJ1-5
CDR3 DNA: TGCGCCAGCAGCCAAGACCGAGGGGTTAATCAGCCCCAGCATTTT
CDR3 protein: CASSQDRGVNQPQHF

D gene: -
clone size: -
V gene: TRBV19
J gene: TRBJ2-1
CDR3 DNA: TGTGCCAGTACACCAGCCTCCTACAATGAGCAGTTCTTC
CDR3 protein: CASTPASYNEQFF

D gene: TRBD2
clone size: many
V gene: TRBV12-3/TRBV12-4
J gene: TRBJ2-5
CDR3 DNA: TGTGCCAGCACCCTTGGGCTAGCGGGGCAAGAGACCCAGTACTTC
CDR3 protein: CASTLGLAGQETQYF

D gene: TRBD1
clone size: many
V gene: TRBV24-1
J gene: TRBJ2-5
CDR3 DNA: TGTGCCACCAGCGGGACAGGGGAAAGGGACCAGTACTTC
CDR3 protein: CATSGTGERDQYF

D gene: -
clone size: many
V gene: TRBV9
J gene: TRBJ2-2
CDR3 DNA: TGTGCCAGCAGCAAACGGAACACCGGGGAGCTGTTTTTT
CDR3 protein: CASSKRNTGELFF

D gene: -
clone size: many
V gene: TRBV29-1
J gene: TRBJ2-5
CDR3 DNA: TGCAGCGTTGTGGTGGACTGGATGAAGACCCAGTACTTC
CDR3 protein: CSVVVDWMKTQYF

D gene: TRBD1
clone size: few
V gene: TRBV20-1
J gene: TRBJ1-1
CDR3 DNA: TGCAGTGCCAACAGGGGGAGGACTGAAGCTTTCTTT
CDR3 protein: CSANRGRTEAFF

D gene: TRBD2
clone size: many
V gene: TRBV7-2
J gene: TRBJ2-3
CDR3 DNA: TGTGCCAGCAGCCAAATGGGCGCGGGAGGGGTAGATACGCAGTATTTT
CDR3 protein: CASSQMGAGGVDTQYF

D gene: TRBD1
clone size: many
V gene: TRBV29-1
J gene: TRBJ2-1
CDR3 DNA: TGCAGCGTTGAATGGGGACAGGGGCCTCACAATGAGCAGTTCTTC
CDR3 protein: CSVEWGQGPHNEQFF

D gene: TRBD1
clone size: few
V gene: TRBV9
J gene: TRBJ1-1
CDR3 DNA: TGTGCCAGCAGCGTAGCAGGCCGGCAGGGGGCGAACCCTGAAGCTTTCTTT
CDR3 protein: CASSVAGRQGANPEAFF

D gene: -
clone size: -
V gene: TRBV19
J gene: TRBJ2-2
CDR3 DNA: TGTGCCAGTAGTGAACCGGGACAAGGGGAGCTGTTTTTT
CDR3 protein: CASSEPGQGELFF

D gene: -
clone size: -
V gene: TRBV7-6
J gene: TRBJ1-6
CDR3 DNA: TGTGCCAGCAGCTTGAGGGCCGGGTCCTATAATTCACCCCTCCACTTT
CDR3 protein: CASSLRAGSYNSPLHF

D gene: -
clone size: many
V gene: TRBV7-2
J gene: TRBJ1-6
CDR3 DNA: TGTGCCAGCAGCTCCCTAGGTGTAAATTCACCCCTCCACTTT
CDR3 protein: CASSSLGVNSPLHF

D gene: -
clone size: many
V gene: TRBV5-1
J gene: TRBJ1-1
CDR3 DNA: TGTGCCAGCAGCTTGCCCAGCATGAACACTGAAGCTTTCTTT
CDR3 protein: CASSLPSMNTEAFF

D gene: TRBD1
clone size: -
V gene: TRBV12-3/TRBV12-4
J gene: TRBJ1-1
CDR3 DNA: TGTGCCAGCCGGATAGACAGGGGTTACACTGAAGCTTTCTTT
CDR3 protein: CASRIDRGYTEAFF

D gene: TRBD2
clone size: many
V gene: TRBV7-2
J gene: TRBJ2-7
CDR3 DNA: TGTGCCAGCAGCTGGTCTAGCGGGGGCTCCTACGAGCAGTACTTC
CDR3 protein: CASSWSSGGSYEQYF

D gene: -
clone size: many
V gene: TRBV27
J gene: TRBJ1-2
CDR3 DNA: TGTGCCAGCAGTCCGGGACGGTCTGTAGGCTACACCTTC
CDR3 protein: CASSPGRSVGYTF

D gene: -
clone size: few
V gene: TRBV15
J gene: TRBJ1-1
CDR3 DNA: TGTGCCACCAGCAGAGATCTTTTAGCCAGGGGCACTGAAGCTTTCTTT
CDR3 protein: CATSRDLLARGTEAFF

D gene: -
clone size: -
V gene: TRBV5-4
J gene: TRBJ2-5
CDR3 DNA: TGTGCCAGCAGCTTCGGGGGGCTAGGAGACCAAGAGACCCAGTACTTC
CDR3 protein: CASSFGGLGDQETQYF

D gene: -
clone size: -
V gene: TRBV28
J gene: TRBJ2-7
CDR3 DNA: TGTGCCAGCAGTCCTCCTCACCTCCCCTACGAGCAGTACTTC
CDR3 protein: CASSPPHLPYEQYF

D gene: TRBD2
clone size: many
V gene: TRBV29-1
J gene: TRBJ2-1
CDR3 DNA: TGCAGCGTTGAGTTCGGGCTAGCGGAGTACAATGAGCAGTTCTTC
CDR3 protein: CSVEFGLAEYNEQFF

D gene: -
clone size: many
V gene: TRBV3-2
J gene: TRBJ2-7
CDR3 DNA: TGTGCCAGCAGCCAGCGGCTGCAGTACTTC
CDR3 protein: CASSQRLQYF

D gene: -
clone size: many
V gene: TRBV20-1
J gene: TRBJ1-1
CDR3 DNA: TGCAGTGCTAGAGATTATCAAGGGGTTGCGATGAACACTGAAGCTTTCTTT
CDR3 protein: CSARDYQGVAMNTEAFF

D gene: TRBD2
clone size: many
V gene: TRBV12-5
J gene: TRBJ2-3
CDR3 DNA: TGTGCTAGTGGTTTGGTAGTTGGGACTAGCGGGATTGCGCAGTATTTT
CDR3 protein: CASGLVVGTSGIAQYF

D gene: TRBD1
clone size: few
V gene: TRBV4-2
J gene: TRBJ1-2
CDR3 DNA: TGTGCCAGCCGGAGACAGGGGTTAAGAAATGGCTACACCTTC
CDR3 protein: CASRRQGLRNGYTF

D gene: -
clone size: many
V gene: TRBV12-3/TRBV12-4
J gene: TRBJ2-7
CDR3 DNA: TGTGCCAGCGACGGTGTTAGCGGCTACGAGCAGTACTTC
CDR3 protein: CASDGVSGYEQYF

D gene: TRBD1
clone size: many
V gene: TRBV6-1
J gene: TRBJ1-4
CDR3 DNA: TGTGCCAGCAGTCCCGGACAGGCGGGAATCTGGGGTGAAAAACTGTTTTTT
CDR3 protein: CASSPGQAGIWGEKLFF

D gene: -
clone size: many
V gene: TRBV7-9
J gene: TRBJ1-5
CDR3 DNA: TGTGCCAGCAGCTTATCGGGAAACCAGCCCCAGCATTTT
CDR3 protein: CASSLSGNQPQHF

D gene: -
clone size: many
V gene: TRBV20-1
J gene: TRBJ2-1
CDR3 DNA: TGCAGTGCTAGTTATACGGCTAGCTCCTACAATGAGCAGTTCTTC
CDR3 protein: CSASYTASSYNEQFF